What follows is one TCR beta chain and its context. TCRdb's table, derived via immunoSEQ multiplex PCR, lists solely in-frame clones and lacks some. The sample lists tens of thousands of clones, around 90% occurring once. This sample is drawn from a study of OX40 agonist ivuxolimab in advanced cancers. The junction had 8 bases not matched to a gene; V was cut back by 3 bases and J by 7 bases. There are 15 residues in the CDR3. Germline assignment: CDR1 ENHRY and CDR2 SYGVKD. The J gene is TRBJ2-1, the V gene TRBV10-3; TRBD2 matches at 8 bases. The receptor comes from an adult with an advanced solid tumor such as melanoma, head and neck, liver or kidney cancer. The specimen was CD4+ or CD8+ T cells sorted from blood, collected in a trial of the OX40 agonist ivuxolimab. The CDR3 sequence: CAISDVGRAKNEQFF. The CDR3 DNA is TGTGCCATCAGTGACGTCGGGAGGGCCAAGAATGAGCAGTTCTTC.